Listed below are T cell receptor beta chains from one sample, sequenced in a study of T cell responses to AZD1222 COVID-19 vaccine. Produced via immunoSEQ multiplex PCR; TCRdb's table is partial and in-frame only. In the table there are about 150,000 clones, under 95% of which are singletons. Sample: peripheral blood, taken 28 days after the second AZD1222 dose. The receptors come from an adult who received the AZD1222 COVID-19 vaccine. The CDR3 runs from the conserved cysteine through the conserved F or W. Each record gives: clone size, V gene, D gene, J gene, CDR3 protein, CDR3 DNA. The D gene is left open where the match is weak. Size is omitted from some rows. Given values are once, few, many or a class for expanded clones.

NA	TRBV12-3/TRBV12-4	NA	TRBJ1-2	CASSNYGYTF	TGTGCCAGCAGCAACTATGGCTACACCTTC
NA	TRBV28	TRBD1	TRBJ2-7	CASSLVQGDEQYF	TGTGCCAGCAGTTTAGTACAGGGGGATGAGCAGTACTTC
NA	TRBV12-3/TRBV12-4	NA	TRBJ1-2	CASSRLQGGYTF	TGTGCCAGCAGCCGCCTCCAGGGGGGCTACACCTTC
NA	TRBV4-1	NA	TRBJ2-7	CASSQGRSSYEQYF	TGCGCCAGCAGCCAAGGGAGGAGCTCCTACGAGCAGTACTTC
NA	TRBV2	TRBD1	TRBJ2-2	CASNDRGSTGELFF	TGTGCCAGCAACGACAGGGGAAGCACCGGGGAGCTGTTTTTT
NA	TRBV9	NA	TRBJ1-1	CASSPTQGNTEAFF	TGTGCCAGCAGCCCTACACAGGGGAACACTGAAGCTTTCTTT
once	TRBV12-3/TRBV12-4	NA	TRBJ2-1	CASSLSLAHEQFF	TGTGCCAGCAGTTTAAGTCTAGCACATGAGCAGTTCTTC
NA	TRBV24-1	TRBD1	TRBJ2-7	CATSDPGQATEQYF	TGTGCCACCAGTGACCCTGGACAGGCGACAGAGCAGTACTTC
NA	TRBV18	NA	TRBJ1-2	CASSPNTGASIFAYTF	TGTGCCAGCTCACCAAATACGGGAGCTAGCATATTTGCCTACACCTTC
NA	TRBV27	TRBD1	TRBJ1-1	CASSSHRGQTEAFF	TGTGCCAGCAGTTCCCACAGGGGACAGACTGAAGCTTTCTTT
NA	TRBV7-9	TRBD1	TRBJ1-3	CASSPGGSGNTIYF	TGTGCCAGCAGTCCAGGGGGCTCTGGAAACACCATATATTTT
NA	TRBV5-1	NA	TRBJ2-5	CASRPLAIQETQYF	TGCGCCAGTCGGCCCCTAGCAATCCAAGAGACCCAGTACTTC
NA	TRBV6-4	NA	TRBJ1-1	CASSKTGSNTEAFF	TGTGCCAGCAGTAAGACGGGGTCGAACACTGAAGCTTTCTTT
NA	TRBV5-1	TRBD1	TRBJ1-4	CASSRGQDATNEKLFF	TGCGCCAGCAGCCGAGGACAGGATGCAACTAATGAAAAACTGTTTTTT
NA	TRBV6-5	TRBD2	TRBJ2-1	CASSWSGRRNEQFF	TGTGCCAGCAGCTGGAGCGGGAGGCGGAATGAGCAGTTCTTC
NA	TRBV6-2/TRBV6-3	TRBD2	TRBJ2-1	CASSYFLAGPNEQFF	TGTGCCAGCAGTTACTTTCTAGCGGGGCCCAATGAGCAGTTCTTC
NA	TRBV7-9	NA	TRBJ2-5	CASSSELQETQYF	TGTGCCAGCAGCTCGGAACTCCAAGAGACCCAGTACTTC
NA	TRBV23-1	NA	TRBJ1-2	CARLRANYGYTF	TGCGCCCGTTTGAGGGCTAACTATGGCTACACCTTC
NA	TRBV15	TRBD1	TRBJ1-5	CATSRDGTGWGSNQPQHF	TGTGCCACCAGCAGAGATGGGACAGGGTGGGGGAGCAATCAGCCCCAGCATTTT
NA	TRBV29-1	NA	TRBJ1-3	CSVVVGGYGNTIYF	TGCAGCGTGGTAGTTGGCGGCTATGGAAACACCATATATTTT
NA	TRBV12-2	NA	TRBJ1-5	CASRSVPGGSYRGNQPQHF	TGTGCAAGTCGCTCCGTGCCGGGGGGATCCTATAGGGGTAATCAGCCCCAGCATTTT
NA	TRBV5-1	TRBD1	TRBJ1-4	CASSLSPPGQGSVKLFF	TGCGCCAGCAGCTTGTCTCCTCCGGGACAGGGAAGCGTAAAACTGTTTTTT
NA	TRBV7-8	NA	TRBJ2-1	CASSLVAGGSSSYNEQFF	TGTGCCAGCAGCTTAGTAGCTGGCGGGTCAAGCTCCTACAATGAGCAGTTCTTC
NA	TRBV2	TRBD2	TRBJ2-5	CASTGLAGGETQYF	TGTGCCAGCACTGGACTAGCGGGAGGCGAGACCCAGTACTTC
NA	TRBV19	NA	TRBJ1-5	CASSIGGYSNQPQHF	TGTGCCAGTAGTATAGGAGGGTATAGCAATCAGCCCCAGCATTTT
NA	TRBV6-5	NA	TRBJ2-1	CASRLQVSSYNEQFF	TGTGCCAGCAGGCTACAGGTCAGCTCCTACAATGAGCAGTTCTTC
NA	TRBV5-8	NA	TRBJ1-5	CASSLRSGWGNQPQHF	TGTGCCAGCAGCCTCCGGTCAGGGTGGGGCAATCAGCCCCAGCATTTT
NA	TRBV5-4	TRBD2	TRBJ2-7	CASSLVGLAGKAPQEQYF	TGTGCCAGCAGCTTGGTGGGACTAGCGGGCAAGGCCCCTCAGGAGCAGTACTTC
NA	TRBV7-9	NA	TRBJ1-1	CASSHPGQSTEAFF	TGTGCCAGCAGCCATCCGGGACAAAGCACTGAAGCTTTCTTT
NA	TRBV5-4	TRBD1	TRBJ2-2	CASSTTGGFDGELFF	TGTGCCAGCAGCACGACAGGGGGCTTTGACGGGGAGCTGTTTTTT
NA	TRBV5-4	NA	TRBJ2-3	CASSLAKAGEGTQYF	TGTGCCAGCAGCTTGGCCAAGGCAGGGGAGGGGACGCAGTATTTT
NA	TRBV5-3	NA	TRBJ2-7	CARSFGWASSEQYF	TGTGCCAGAAGTTTTGGGTGGGCGTCATCCGAGCAGTACTTC
NA	TRBV5-4	NA	TRBJ1-5	CASSLAGNQPQHF	TGTGCCAGCAGCTTGGCAGGCAATCAGCCCCAGCATTTT
once	TRBV5-4	TRBD2	TRBJ2-3	CASKGSGRGGDTQYF	TGTGCCAGCAAGGGTAGCGGGAGAGGAGGAGATACGCAGTATTTT
once	TRBV12-3/TRBV12-4	NA	TRBJ2-2	CASRIRDTGELFF	TGTGCCAGCAGAATCAGGGACACCGGGGAGCTGTTTTTT
few	TRBV7-6	NA	TRBJ1-2	CASSLDKGGTLNGYTF	TGTGCCAGCAGCTTAGATAAGGGGGGTACCCTTAATGGCTACACCTTC
NA	TRBV12-3/TRBV12-4	NA	TRBJ1-1	CASSGTRQAFF	TGTGCCAGCAGTGGGACACGGCAGGCTTTCTTT
NA	TRBV12-5	TRBD1	TRBJ1-1	CASVLTGSDTEAFF	TGTGCTAGTGTCTTGACAGGGTCGGACACTGAAGCTTTCTTT
NA	TRBV27	NA	TRBJ1-1	CASTETMNTEAFF	TGTGCCAGCACCGAGACCATGAACACTGAAGCTTTCTTT
NA	TRBV11-3	NA	TRBJ2-1	CASSLDTGKTYNEQFF	TGTGCCAGCAGCTTAGATACAGGGAAAACCTACAATGAGCAGTTCTTC